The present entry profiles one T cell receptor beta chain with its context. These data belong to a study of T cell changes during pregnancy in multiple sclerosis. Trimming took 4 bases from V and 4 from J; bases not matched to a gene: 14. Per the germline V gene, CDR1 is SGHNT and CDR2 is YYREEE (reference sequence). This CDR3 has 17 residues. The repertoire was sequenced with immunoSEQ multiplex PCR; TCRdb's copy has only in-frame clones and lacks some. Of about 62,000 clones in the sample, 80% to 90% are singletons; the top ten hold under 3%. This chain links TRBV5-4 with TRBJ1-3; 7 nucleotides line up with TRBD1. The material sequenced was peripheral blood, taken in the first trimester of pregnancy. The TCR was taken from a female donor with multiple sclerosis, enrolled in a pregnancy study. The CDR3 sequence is CASSPAGGQMTGNTIYF. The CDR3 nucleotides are TGTGCCAGCAGCCCGGCCGGGGGACAGATGACGGGAAACACCATATATTTT.